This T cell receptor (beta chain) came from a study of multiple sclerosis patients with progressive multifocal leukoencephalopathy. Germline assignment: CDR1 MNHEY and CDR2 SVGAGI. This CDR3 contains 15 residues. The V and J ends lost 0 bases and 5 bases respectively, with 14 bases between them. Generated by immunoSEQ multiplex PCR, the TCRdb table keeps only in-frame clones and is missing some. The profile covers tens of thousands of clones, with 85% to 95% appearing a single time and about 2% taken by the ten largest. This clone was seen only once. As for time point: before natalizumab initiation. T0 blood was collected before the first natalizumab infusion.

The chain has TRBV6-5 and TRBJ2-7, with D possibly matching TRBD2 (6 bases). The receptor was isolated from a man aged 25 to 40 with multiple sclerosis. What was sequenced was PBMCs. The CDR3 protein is CASSYSAGPLDEQYF. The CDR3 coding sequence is TGTGCCAGCAGTTACTCAGCGGGTCCCCTTGACGAGCAGTACTTC.